This T cell receptor beta chain was recovered during a study of CD8+ T cells in alopecia areata listed by TCRdb under 2018. Context from the whole study: Treated patients were enrolled in an open-label pilot trial of oral tofacitinib at 5 to 10 mg twice daily for moderate-to-severe alopecia areata. The study used high-throughput TCRbeta sequencing to examine T cell clonal expansion in alopecia areata, in both the C3H/HeJ mouse model and human patients. RNA was extracted with the PAXgene miRNA kit for fixed scalp, the miRNeasy kit for PBMCs, and the RNeasy kit for mouse skin. Tofacitinib was given for 6 to 18 months, followed by 6 months of follow-up off drug to assess delayed response and recurrence. Scalp clonality was compared among normal scalp (n=4), patchy alopecia areata scalp (n=8), and alopecia totalis/universalis scalp (n=8). TCRbeta CDR3 regions were amplified by immunoSEQ multiplex PCR using 35 Vbeta forward and 13 Jbeta reverse primers. Patients on tofacitinib were biopsied at baseline and after 4 and 24 weeks of treatment, and several of the patients also had a later scalp biopsy. On the human side, TCRbeta sequencing was run on scalp tissue and on sorted CD4+ and CD8+ peripheral blood T cells from healthy controls and from alopecia areata patients with either patchy or totalis/universalis disease. The full study reports these points: Resident alphabeta T cells in normal human skin are also sequenced, complicating scalp TCR repertoire analysis, unlike mouse skin dominated by gammadelta T cells. Higher clonality and more expanded CD8+ clones were observed in lesional scalp than in normal scalp, particularly in alopecia totalis/universalis, a finding suggestive of antigenic drive. Shared TCR sequences between patients were less evident than in mice, which may be partly attributable to HLA diversity in the patient population.

In light of the paper, this sample's time point label describes: baseline before oral tofacitinib. From alopecia areata patients, peripheral blood was collected along with lesional scalp punch biopsies. PBMCs were isolated by density centrifugation and stained for CD3, CD4 and CD8, after which CD4+ and CD8+ T cells were sorted on a FACSAria. About this clone: There is no known antigen for this receptor. There are no base qualities to consult, and no much larger clone falls within one base.

CDR1 and CDR2 (SQVTM, ANQGSEA) derive from the germline V gene. V is pruned by 7 bases and J by 1 base, leaving 9 bases of the junction without a gene match. The cysteine opens and the phenylalanine closes a CDR3 of 14 amino acids. Only the CDR3 portion is preserved as DNA: 42 bases, with reading frame beginning at the first base. Library method: the immunoSEQ multiplex PCR assay. RNA was extracted from all samples and reverse transcribed into cDNA, which served as template for TCR sequencing. First-strand cDNA was synthesized using SuperScript III with a 2:1 mix of oligo-dT and random hexamers. A synthetic immune receptor repertoire was used to measure amplification bias, and any remaining bias was corrected computationally. As for how the authors treated the data: Raw reads were preprocessed for error removal, and CDR3 was defined according to IMGT conventions as running from the conserved cysteine to phenylalanine. Clonality was computed by normalizing Shannon entropy by log2 of the number of productive unique TCRs and subtracting the result from 1. Scalp TCRbeta sequences were cross-referenced with sorted blood CD4 and CD8 repertoires so that the CD4 or CD8 identity of scalp clones could be inferred. In TCRdb, the immuneACCESS table is reduced to in-frame sequences with V and J assigned. These tables do not hold every clone; where another copy was compared, an unresolved V gene accounts for under half, and the others remain unexplained. V and J calls and clone size are given by that table; D and trimming were obtained from the DNA. The sample includes about 150,000 clones, with about three fifths observed a single time. The leading ten clones occupy nearly 6.5% of the sample.

The V and J segments used are TRBV29-1 and TRBJ2-5; TRBD1 fits 7 bases in the junction. The source material was CD4+ T cells sorted from blood, sampled at week 0. The TCR sequence derives from a human donor with alopecia areata. CDR3 region: CSARQGGGQETQYF. The bases read TGCAGCGCCCGACAGGGTGGGGGCCAAGAGACCCAGTACTTC.